The rows below give T cell receptor beta chains drawn from one sample of a study of T cell responses to AZD1222 COVID-19 vaccine. Using immunoSEQ multiplex PCR, the repertoire was profiled, and TCRdb retains in-frame clones only, with some absent. Here the sample spans about 140,000 clones, 90% to 95% being singletons. The specimen comprised peripheral blood, sampled after recovery from COVID-19. These receptors came from an adult who had recovered from COVID-19. CDR3s include the opening cysteine and the closing phenylalanine or tryptophan. The D gene is left open where the match is weak. Rows give clone size only sometimes, using once, few, many, or a class for an expanded clone.

TRBV27	TRBJ1-1	-	-	TGTGCCAGCAGTTTCAGGGAGGACACTGAAGCTTTCTTT	CASSFREDTEAFF
TRBV10-3	TRBJ2-1	-	TRBD1	TGTGCCATCAGCTCCCGGGACAGGGGCGTAGATGAGCAGTTCTTC	CAISSRDRGVDEQFF
TRBV6-1	TRBJ2-3	-	-	TGTGCCAGCAGTGCTAATCTAGTGGGGGCCGAACTAGATACGCAGTATTTT	CASSANLVGAELDTQYF
TRBV9	TRBJ2-1	-	TRBD2	TGTGCCAGCAGCGTCCCCAGGGTCTCGCGGGAGAGCAGTGAGCAGTTCTTC	CASSVPRVSRESSEQFF
TRBV18	TRBJ2-7	-	-	TGTGCCAGCTCACCGCGGAGGGATTACGAGCAGTACTTC	CASSPRRDYEQYF
TRBV7-9	TRBJ2-1	-	-	TGTGCCGCCGGGATTCAGCTCTACAATGAGCAGTTCTTC	CAAGIQLYNEQFF
TRBV19	TRBJ1-2	-	TRBD1	TGTGCCAGTAGGCCCACACAGGGGGTCGACTATGGCTACACCTTC	CASRPTQGVDYGYTF
TRBV15	TRBJ2-4	-	TRBD1	TGTGCCACCAGCAAATTGGGACAGGGGGCGCGGGCCAAAAACATTCAGTACTTC	CATSKLGQGARAKNIQYF
TRBV6-1	TRBJ2-4	-	-	TGTGCCAGCAGTGAAGCGTCAAGGGTCTTCTTC	CASSEASRVFF
TRBV5-1	TRBJ2-3	-	-	TGCGCCAGCATGCCCGGACAGTCTACAGATACGCAGTATTTT	CASMPGQSTDTQYF
TRBV20-1	TRBJ2-7	-	-	TGCAGTGCTAGCCCTCCCATCGAGCAGTACTTC	CSASPPIEQYF
TRBV28	TRBJ2-1	-	TRBD2	TGTGCCACCTCGGGGCAGGGACTAGCGGGCTACAATGAGCAGTTCTTC	CATSGQGLAGYNEQFF
TRBV7-2	TRBJ2-7	-	TRBD2	TGTGCCAGCAGCCTAGGACTAGCGGGAGGGCCCTTCGAGCAGTACTTC	CASSLGLAGGPFEQYF
TRBV6-2/TRBV6-3	TRBJ2-7	-	TRBD2	TGTGCCAGCAGTACGCCCGGGACTAGATTGCAGTACGAGCAGTACTTC	CASSTPGTRLQYEQYF
TRBV3-1/TRBV3-2	TRBJ2-7	-	TRBD2	TGTGCCAGCAGCCAAGGGACTAGCGGGAACCTCCCCGCTTTCTTC	CASSQGTSGNLPAFF
TRBV28	TRBJ2-7	-	TRBD1	TGTGCCAGCAGTTTAAATGCCGGGACAGGGGTCTACGAGCAGTACTTC	CASSLNAGTGVYEQYF
TRBV19	TRBJ2-2	-	-	TGTGCCAGTAGATTGGCCCTAAACACCGGGGAGCTGTTTTTT	CASRLALNTGELFF
TRBV6-1	TRBJ2-7	-	-	TGTGCCAGCAGTGAAGGGCTCGGAAGGACCTACGAGCAGTACTTC	CASSEGLGRTYEQYF
TRBV19	TRBJ1-5	-	-	TGTGCCAGTAGACGGGATCTTTCACTCAATCAGCCCCAGCATTTT	CASRRDLSLNQPQHF
TRBV19	TRBJ1-5	-	-	TGTGCCAGTAGTATTTGGAGGAATAGCAATCAGCCCCAGCATTTT	CASSIWRNSNQPQHF
TRBV27	TRBJ2-7	once	TRBD1	TGTGCCAGCAGTTTACTTCCCGGGACAGGTCGGCAGGAGCAGTACTTC	CASSLLPGTGRQEQYF
TRBV24-1	TRBJ2-5	-	-	TGTGCCACCAGTGAGGGGTTCGAGACCCAGTACTTC	CATSEGFETQYF
TRBV5-1	TRBJ1-2	-	-	TGCGCCAGCAGCTCCCAGGGAGACTATGGCTACACCTTC	CASSSQGDYGYTF
TRBV5-1	TRBJ2-7	-	TRBD1	TGCGCCAGCAGCGTGGGACAGGGAATCCACGAGCAGTACTTC	CASSVGQGIHEQYF
TRBV5-1	TRBJ2-7	-	TRBD2	TGCGCCAGCAGCTTGGGGACTAGCGACCCCTACGAGCAGTACTTC	CASSLGTSDPYEQYF
TRBV21-1	TRBJ1-2	-	-	TGTGCCAGCAATTGTCACCTAAACTATGGCTACACCTTC	CASNCHLNYGYTF
TRBV6-5	TRBJ1-5	-	-	TGTGCCAGCAGTCGCAGGGAAGGGAGCAATCAGCCCCAGCATTTT	CASSRREGSNQPQHF
TRBV28	TRBJ2-7	-	TRBD1	TGTGCCAGCAGTTTAGCCTCACGGACAGGGACCTACGAGCAGTACTTC	CASSLASRTGTYEQYF
TRBV27	TRBJ1-6	-	-	TGTGCCAGCAGTTCCCGGGGTGCAGGACCCACCCCCCTCCACTTT	CASSSRGAGPTPLHF
TRBV20-1	TRBJ2-3	-	TRBD2	TGCAGTGCTAGTTCGTTCGCTAGCGGTAGCACAGATACGCAGTATTTT	CSASSFASGSTDTQYF
TRBV7-3	TRBJ2-1	once	TRBD2	TGTGCCAGCAGCCCCCGGACTAGCGGGATCGGTGAGCAGTTCTTC	CASSPRTSGIGEQFF
TRBV19	TRBJ1-3	-	-	TGTGCCAGTAGTTCCCCAAACAGGAGAGCTGGAAACACCATATATTTT	CASSSPNRRAGNTIYF
TRBV29-1	TRBJ2-3	-	-	TGCAGCGTTGAAGATCTTGAGGGGGTTTTCACAGATACGCAGTATTTT	CSVEDLEGVFTDTQYF
TRBV7-8	TRBJ2-1	-	TRBD1	TGTGCCAGCAGCTTAGGTGGGACAGGGTTAGCTGAGCAGTTCTTC	CASSLGGTGLAEQFF
TRBV19	TRBJ1-1	-	-	TGTGCCAGTAGTATAGGGGGAAACACTGAAGCTTTCTTT	CASSIGGNTEAFF
TRBV28	TRBJ2-5	-	-	TGTGCCAGCAGTTACGACATTCAAGAGACCCAGTACTTC	CASSYDIQETQYF
TRBV28	TRBJ1-5	-	-	TGTGCCAGCAGTGCCGCCCCTCTTATTGGGGGACCGATGGATAGCAATCAGCCCCAGCATTTT	CASSAAPLIGGPMDSNQPQHF
TRBV6-5	TRBJ2-3	-	-	TGTGCCAGCTCCCCCACCACAGATACGCAGTATTTT	CASSPTTDTQYF
TRBV10-3	TRBJ2-7	-	TRBD2	TGTGCCATCAGTGACCCAGGACTAGCGGGAGCCACCTACGAGCAGTACTTC	CAISDPGLAGATYEQYF
TRBV28	TRBJ2-1	-	-	TGTGCCAGCAGTTTAGCGTTAGGTTACAATGAGCAGTTCTTC	CASSLALGYNEQFF
TRBV30	TRBJ1-1	-	-	TGTGCCTGGAGTACGAACGTGAACACTGAAGCTTTCTTT	CAWSTNVNTEAFF
TRBV5-1	TRBJ2-5	-	TRBD1	TGCGCCAGCAGCTTCGGACAGGGTGAAGAGACCCAGTACTTC	CASSFGQGEETQYF
TRBV28	TRBJ1-6	-	-	TGTGCCAGCAGTTTAGGGCAGTATAATTCACCCCTCCACTTT	CASSLGQYNSPLHF
TRBV19	TRBJ2-6	-	-	TGTGCCAGTCTCCTACCGAGCTCTGGGGCCAACGTCCTGACTTTC	CASLLPSSGANVLTF
TRBV9	TRBJ1-5	few	TRBD1	TGTGCCAGCAGCGTATCCTGGCAGGGGGGTCAGCCCCAGCATTTT	CASSVSWQGGQPQHF
TRBV6-4	TRBJ2-2	many	TRBD1	TGTGCCAGCAGTGGGACAGGAGAAACCGGGGAGCTGTTTTTT	CASSGTGETGELFF
TRBV7-2	TRBJ2-7	-	TRBD2	TGTGCCAGCAGCTTGACGAGCGGGATTACCTACGAGCAGTACTTC	CASSLTSGITYEQYF
TRBV28	TRBJ2-5	-	-	TGTGCCAGCAGTAAACCCGACAGAGACCAAGAGACCCAGTACTTC	CASSKPDRDQETQYF